These 10 T cell receptor beta chains share one sample of origin, sequenced in a study of T-cell reconstitution after alpha-beta-depleted transplantation in children. Unique molecular identifiers were incorporated into the prepared TCRbeta library. TCRdb itself ran the PCR reads through MiXCR, one entry per CDR3 protein. The sample holds around 190,000 distinct CDR3 sequences, roughly 6.6% seen once. Sequencing was performed on PBMCs, taken before TCRalphabeta/CD19-depleted stem cell transplant. The receptors shown here come from a boy aged 2 to 10 with acute lymphoblastic leukemia, due to receive a stem cell transplant.

This clonotype was picked up many times. The V gene is TRBV27, the J gene TRBJ2-2, with no clear D. The CDR3 spans 13 residues. Trimming left V 2 bases short and J 5 bases short, with 6 bases between. Germline V CDR1 and CDR2: MNHEY, SMNVEV (reference sequence). In DNA, the CDR3 is TGTGCCAGCAGTTTAAGAGGTACCGGGGAGCTGTTTTTT. Translation gives CASSLRGTGELFF.

The sample holds many counts of this clonotype. This chain joins TRBV20-1 and TRBJ1-1; TRBD1 is a possible D gene (5 bases). V was clipped by 5 bases and J by 2 bases, with 15 bases between them. Looked up from germline, CDR1 is DFQATT and CDR2 is SNEGSKA (reference sequence). The CDR3 consists of 14 residues. The CDR3 DNA follows: TGCAGTGCTCCCGCGACGAGGGGCAACACTGAAGCTTTCTTT. Its translation is CSAPATRGNTEAFF.

The table lists this clonotype with many counts. The rearrangement joins TRBV29-1 to TRBJ2-3; D gene unclear. The germline V gene encodes CDR1 SQVTM and CDR2 ANQGSEA. The CDR3 totals 11 residues. Trimming cost V 4 bases and J 5 bases, with 7 bases left between them. DNA for the CDR3: TGCAGCGTTGTACTCGGAGATACGCAGTATTTT. Translated, it gives CSVVLGDTQYF.

This clonotype showed up many times. The V call is TRBV5-1, the J call TRBJ2-1; 14 bases line up with TRBD2. Germline CDR1 SGHRS, CDR2 YFSETQ. This CDR3 has 17 residues. V lost 3 bases and J lost 9; bases outside the gene matches: 11. In DNA form, the CDR3 reads TGCGCCAGCAGCTCGAGATCCGGGACTAGCGGGAGTAGTGAGCAGTTCTTC. Amino acids: CASSSRSGTSGSSEQFF.

This clonotype showed up many times. The gene calls are TRBV29-1 and TRBJ2-3, with 14 bases that match TRBD2. The CDR3 totals 14 residues. The germline gives CDR1 SQVTM, CDR2 ANQGSEA. J was trimmed by 6 bases and V by 4 bases; bases with no gene match: 3. CDR3 protein: CSVGGTSGSDTQYF. In DNA form, the CDR3 reads TGCAGCGTTGGGGGGACTAGCGGGAGCGATACGCAGTATTTT.

The V gene is TRBV3-1, the J gene TRBJ1-4; D perhaps matches TRBD1 (6 bases). The CDR3 runs 19 residues. Trimming removed 4 bases at V and 2 bases at J, with 23 bases between. Germline CDR1 LGHDT, CDR2 YNNKEL (reference sequence). For the CDR3, the DNA is TGTGCCAGCAGCCGGTCGGACGGAATCCCCAGGGGTACTAATGAAAAACTGTTTTTT. Amino acids: CASSRSDGIPRGTNEKLFF.

This rearrangement joins TRBV7-3 to TRBJ1-5; unclear D gene. The CDR3 has 12 residues. Trimming took 0 bases from V and 7 from J, leaving 4 bases between them. Germline V gene data show CDR1 as SGHTA and CDR2 as FQGTGA. CDR3 nucleotide sequence: TGTGCCAGCAGCTTAACGGCCCAGCCCCAGCATTTT. As protein: CASSLTAQPQHF.

In its sample, this clonotype was seen a few times. This chain connects TRBV20-1 to TRBJ2-3; possibly TRBD2 for D (6 bases). The CDR3 is made up of 12 amino acids. Germline V gives CDR1 DFQATT, CDR2 SNEGSKA (reference sequence). Trimming shortened V by 6 bases and J by 2 bases, and 9 bases separated the two germline ends. CDR3 in DNA: TGCAGTGCAACGGACTACACAGATACGCAGTATTTT. Encoded protein: CSATDYTDTQYF.

This chain joins TRBV20-1 and TRBJ2-7; D gene uncertain. V was trimmed by 4 bases and J by 0 bases, leaving 10 bases between them. The CDR3 is 13 residues long. Germline-derived CDR1 and CDR2 are DFQATT and SNEGSKA (reference sequence). CDR3 loop: CSAIQRSSYEQYF. DNA of the CDR3: TGCAGTGCTATCCAGAGGAGCTCCTACGAGCAGTACTTC.

The genes are TRBV7-2 and TRBJ2-7; D possibly matches TRBD1 or TRBD2 (5 bases each). Looked up from germline, CDR1 is SGHTA and CDR2 is FQGNSA. The germline V and J ends were trimmed by 5 bases and 3 bases, with 14 bases remaining between them. The CDR3 is 14 amino acids. CDR3 region: CASSPGALIYEQYF. CDR3 nucleotides: TGTGCCAGCAGCCCCGGGGCGTTGATCTACGAGCAGTACTTC.